This T cell receptor (beta chain) derives from a study of cytomegalovirus exposure and HLA in healthy donors (dated by TCRdb to 2017 to 2019). For the study in its entirety: In an earlier analysis of roughly 500 of the donors, under 300 Gb of sequence data and roughly 100 million unique TCR beta sequences from about 190 million T cells were reported. An early release that covered about 600 HLA-typed donors contained about 290 gigabases of sequencing data and 80 million or so unique TCR sequences. Of the approximately 400 genotyped donors, 65% to 90% fell in the genetic ancestry cluster associated with self-reported Caucasian donors. The study aimed to test whether cataloging public T cell receptors could reveal signatures of past pathogen exposure. The study used immunosequencing to profile the T cell repertoires of several hundred subjects and linked those repertoires to cytomegalovirus serostatus. A separate validation cohort of approximately 120 different subjects was used in addition to the roughly 670-subject first cohort. To predict cytomegalovirus infection status, the study brought together high-throughput TCR immunosequencing, statistical association of individual TCRs with disease status, and machine learning. A later analysis re-analyzed previously published TCR beta repertoires from 666 donors and added high-resolution HLA genotyping to study TCR occurrence patterns. The later analysis used no new phenotypic data to find candidate immune exposures, relying instead on TCR beta sequences and their occurrence across donors. An earlier analysis of approximately 630 of the donors applied high-throughput TCR beta sequencing to assess whether each TCR beta V gene segment acted as functional or pseudogenic. Donor age, sex, ethnicity and CMV serostatus were compiled alongside the repertoire data. Genome-wide SNP genotypes for about 55% of the 666 donors were used in a later genetic analysis, which treated that subset as a discovery cohort. All discovery cohort repertoires had been generated on a single sequencing platform. Both class I and class II loci were covered by HLA typing, at four-digit resolution. The number of typed donors differed by locus: about 620-640 for A, B, C, DRB1 and DQB1; some 500 for DQA1; approximately 600 for DPA1; and some 430 for DPB1. Several DR-DQ haplotypes were treated as single units for association and clustering because of strong linkage in the cohort. Among about 360 genotyped donors of the cohort, an average of roughly 240,000 unique TCR beta nucleotide sequences were sequenced per donor, 15% to 20% of them non-productive.

Concerning this clone: Its cognate antigen has yet to be identified. Base qualities are missing; no much larger clone stands one base away.

Overall results and qualifications from the work: Some 16 rarely observed V segments, including chromosome 9 orphons, were excluded from the earlier analysis of approximately 500 of the donors because counts were too low. Specific HLA alleles were associated with roughly 16,000 TCR beta sequences at a false discovery rate of 0.05 in a later analysis. Because HLA typing was unavailable for some donors at each locus, only the typed subset was used in association tests. Only TCR beta chains were sequenced in this cohort, and the absence of alpha or paired-chain data limited detectable features. In an earlier analysis of approximately 600 of the donors, most TCR beta V segments were observed in productive rearrangements about 87% or about 30% of the time, broadly matching IMGT annotations. The study listed 164 TCR beta chains as associated with cytomegalovirus. A cluster of highly shared sequence variants was judged likely to represent a technical artifact of the sequencing pipeline. A further reported finding was that TCR beta sequences accurately predicted the HLA-A and HLA-B alleles for most subjects in the first cohort. Compared with equally common non-associated chains, HLA-associated TCR beta chains in a later analysis were more clonally expanded and had lower generation probabilities. A later genetic analysis associated a missense DCLRE1C variant with V-gene and J-gene trimming of TCR beta chains, and an independent cohort replicated the association. Linkage disequilibrium might explain the correlated functional status among segregating V segments, but an unknown experimental factor could not be excluded. A few of the identified cytomegalovirus-associated TCR beta chains were confirmed in vitro to be specific for cytomegalovirus antigens. In a later analysis, several top co-occurrence clusters were reported to appear linked to parvovirus B19, influenza, CMV and Epstein-Barr virus. The authors suggested that the approach could potentially be generalized to other disease states and immunological phenotypes. While some public TCRs were present in many individuals, most TCR sequences turned up only very rarely across donors. Some IMGT-functional V segments, including TRBV6-2 and TRBV6-3, could not be told apart with the 87-base-pair reads, so those segments were excluded. CMV serostatus was the only immune exposure information available for the cohort. When HLA alleles, especially DR and DQ, strongly co-occurred, TCR associations were difficult to assign to individual alleles. The presence/absence analyses assumed that sequencing depth was roughly uniform across donors, and that assumption may not be true. Compared with the roughly 670-donor mean, donors in an Asian-associated ancestry cluster had fewer N-insertions in productive TCRs, according to a later genetic analysis. The classifier was reported to diagnose cytomegalovirus status with high specificity and sensitivity in both the original and validation cohorts. According to a later analysis, TCR association rates differed among HLA loci, with DRB1 alleles showing the most associated TCRs and HLA-C alleles showing the fewest. In a later analysis, most CMV-associated TCR beta chains were found to appear HLA-restricted, with HLA associations seemingly driven largely by CMV exposure.

In total, 630 or so healthy bone marrow donors made up the cohort. Cohort members were all nominally healthy when sampled, although unrecorded immune exposures were likely present. The donor tested CMV seronegative and was one of the 352 seronegative cohort members. Every donor gave a peripheral blood sample, and the peripheral blood mononuclear cells from that sample were used for TCR beta sequencing. Genomic DNA extraction from the blood cell samples was performed with the Qiagen DNeasy Blood Extraction Kit. Library method: the immunoSEQ multiplex PCR assay. For the multiplex PCR, a mixture combining 60 forward primers for TCR Vbeta segments and 13 reverse primers for TCR Jbeta segments was used. Amplification of the CDR3 region of rearranged TCR beta genes was performed with a multiplex PCR assay on genomic DNA. On the Illumina HiSeq System, the amplified TCR beta libraries were sequenced as 87-base-pair reads. For the original study's pipeline: A later analysis tallied around 82 million unique TCR beta chains across the 666 repertoires, and about 12 million of those chains were shared by two or more donors. Raw reads were error-corrected and collapsed into unique sequences by a nearest-neighbor algorithm in which closely related sequences were merged to remove PCR and sequencing errors. To assign V, D and J gene segments, CDR3 sequences were aligned to IMGT reference sequences. For a sequence to be retained, at least a six-nucleotide match to both a V gene segment and a J gene segment was required. Rearrangements were classified as productive when the CDR3 lacked stop codons and remained in frame with V and J, and all other rearrangements were classified as non-productive. CDR3 was defined by IMGT convention, running from the second conserved V-encoded cysteine to the conserved J-encoded phenylalanine. The earlier analysis of 500 to 600 of the donors excluded sequences that lacked an unambiguous match to a single V gene segment. An earlier analysis of a few hundred of the donors classified V segments as functional when productive rearrangements were above 56.7% and as segregating when the standard deviation between donors was above 5%. To diagnose cytomegalovirus status from the catalog of TCR beta chain sequences, a statistical classification framework was built. A later analysis assigned V and J genes by comparing TCR nucleotide sequences with IMGT/GENE-DB human TR gene sequences. The TCRdist pipeline was used in a later analysis to assign CDR3 sequences and most-parsimonious VDJ recombination scenarios. In a later analysis, every TCR beta chain was defined by the combination of its CDR3 amino acid sequence and its V-gene family, and reads without a unique V-gene family were dropped. As a way to deal with suspected cross-contamination and a sequencing artifact, a later analysis dropped 640 or so nucleotide sequences that were highly shared and had low generation probability. In a later analysis, a clonal expansion index was calculated for each public chain from normalized within-repertoire ranks of inferred template counts. In a later analysis, generation probabilities were computed using a VDJ recombination model fitted to out-of-frame rearrangements, and the results were checked against IGoR. In a later analysis, TCR-TCR, TCR-HLA and TCR-CMV co-occurrence was scored with hypergeometric tests, and a repertoire-size bias correction was applied to TCR pairs. To estimate false discovery rates, a later analysis permuted the HLA or CMV assignments 20 times. A later analysis grouped co-occurring TCRs with DBSCAN, adding TCRdist sequence similarity when clustering within HLA-allele-positive subsets. For co-occurrence clustering, repertoires with fewer than 30,000 or more than 120,000 public chains were excluded, along with a handful of repertoires with anomalous nucleotide sharing. TCRdb stores this immuneACCESS table with in-frame sequences only. Part of the clones is absent; in the studies checked, under half of the shortfall reflects unresolved V genes, and no reason is known for the rest. That table is the source of V, J and clone size, and D and trimming were worked out from the DNA. Here the sample has some 200,000 clones; 82% occur a single time. The ten largest make up roughly 0.8% of the sample.

Trimming accounts for 3 bases at V and 8 bases at J, while the number of junction bases matched to no gene is 8. Taken from the germline V gene, the CDR1 and CDR2 loops are SGHVS and FNYEAQ. Reading from cysteine to phenylalanine, the CDR3 counts 17 amino acids. CDR3 DNA only is kept here, 51 bases in frame from base 1. Sequencing was performed on PBMCs. This sequence uses TRBV7-6 and TRBJ2-1; 15 of the junction bases match TRBD2. The sequence was collected from a woman under 30 in good health and CMV-seronegative. CDR3 reads: CASSFGTSGGTGDEQFF. The DNA sequence is given as TGTGCCAGCAGCTTCGGGACTAGCGGGGGGACTGGGGATGAGCAGTTCTTC.